This T cell receptor beta chain was identified during a study of T cell changes during pregnancy in multiple sclerosis. Comment on this clone: The junction and the germline gene differ at one end; a read error may be behind it.

The data were produced by immunoSEQ multiplex PCR, yet TCRdb's version contains in-frame clones alone and is incomplete. The table has 35,000 to 45,000 clones, roughly 90% seen once; the top ten hold roughly 4.8%. CDR1 and CDR2 from the germline V gene are GTSNPN and SVGIG (reference sequence). This CDR3 spans 12 amino acids. Sequencing used peripheral blood, obtained in the second trimester of pregnancy. The V and J genes are TRBV30 and TRBJ1-6; no definite D call. The source is a female donor in good health, enrolled as a control in a pregnancy study. CDR3 DNA sequence: TGTGCCCAAAGCTCCTACAATTCACCCCTCCACTTT. Amino acid sequence: CAQSSYNSPLHF.